The present TCR beta chain was sequenced within a study of blood T cell repertoires in COVID-19. Study in general: The United States, Italy and Spain supplied acute and convalescent COVID-19 samples. Sources were T cells, B-cell-depleted T cells, or PBMCs; the material itself was cDNA or gDNA.

In the authors' methods: Amplification from reference gene primers served as the basis for estimated nucleated cell counts. Sequencing used immunoSEQ multiplex PCR; TCRdb keeps in-frame clones, though not all of them. V, J and clone size were drawn from that table, and D and trimming were deduced from the DNA. The sample has over 250,000 clones, around 86% seen once. The V gene lost 3 bases and the J gene lost 0 bases, with 10 bases spanning the gap. This CDR3 has 15 residues. Germline-derived CDR1 and CDR2 are LNHNV and YYDKDF (reference sequence). This TCR came from a man aged 50 to 60 with acute or convalescent COVID-19. Sequencing input: peripheral blood. V and J are TRBV15 and TRBJ2-3; D gene unclear. CDR3 sequence: CATSREQTSTDTQYF. CDR3 in DNA: TGTGCCACCAGCAGGGAGCAAACTAGCACAGATACGCAGTATTTT.